Listed below are T cell receptor beta chains from one sample, sequenced in a study of cytomegalovirus exposure and HLA in healthy donors. Profiled with immunoSEQ multiplex PCR; TCRdb holds only in-frame clones, not every one. This table has 76,000 or so clones, around 73% appearing once. The specimen sequenced was PBMCs. All receptors derive from a woman aged 40 to 49 in good health and CMV-seropositive. Both conserved end residues are part of each CDR3. Fields, in order: D gene, J gene, V gene, clone size, CDR3 protein, CDR3 DNA. A D gene is named only where the DNA matches it firmly. Some rows mark clone size as missing; the rest say once, few, many or name a class of expanded clone.

TRBD2 | TRBJ2-7 | TRBV18 | NA | CASSPGLADYEQYF | TGTGCCAGCTCACCAGGGCTAGCGGACTACGAGCAGTACTTC
NA | TRBJ1-1 | TRBV7-2 | NA | CASSRGGTWNTEAFF | TGTGCCAGCAGTAGAGGAGGGACCTGGAACACTGAAGCTTTCTTT
NA | TRBJ2-7 | TRBV29-1 | few | CSVRDFYEQYF | TGCAGCGTTCGGGACTTCTACGAGCAGTACTTC
NA | TRBJ2-7 | TRBV28 | NA | CASSPPGVSYEQYF | TGTGCCAGCAGCCCACCAGGGGTATCGTACGAGCAGTACTTC
NA | TRBJ2-7 | TRBV9 | once | CASSVEPRSSYEQYF | TGTGCCAGCAGCGTAGAGCCTCGGAGCTCCTACGAGCAGTACTTC
NA | TRBJ1-4 | TRBV5-6 | once | CASSSGGVEKLFF | TGTGCCAGCAGCTCGGGAGGTGTCGAAAAACTGTTTTTT
TRBD1 | TRBJ2-6 | TRBV4-1 | NA | CASSQPGQRISGANVLTF | TGCGCCAGCAGCCAACCGGGACAGCGCATCTCTGGGGCCAACGTCCTGACTTTC
NA | TRBJ1-5 | TRBV10-3 | NA | CAISGGGEQPQHF | TGTGCCATCAGTGGAGGGGGTGAGCAGCCCCAGCATTTT
TRBD1 | TRBJ1-3 | TRBV5-1 | NA | CASSEPGQGTGNTIYF | TGCGCCAGCAGTGAGCCAGGACAGGGGACTGGAAACACCATATATTTT
NA | TRBJ2-2 | TRBV10-3 | NA | CAISERQTGELFF | TGTGCCATCAGTGAACGACAGACCGGGGAGCTGTTTTTT
NA | TRBJ1-1 | TRBV6-5 | NA | CASTRGANTEAFF | TGTGCCAGCACCCGGGGGGCGAACACTGAAGCTTTCTTT
NA | TRBJ1-4 | TRBV5-6 | NA | CASSFLQVATNEKLFF | TGTGCCAGCAGCTTCCTGCAGGTTGCAACTAATGAAAAACTGTTTTTT
TRBD1 | TRBJ1-5 | TRBV30 | NA | CAWTGTGSGPQHF | TGTGCCTGGACCGGGACAGGGAGCGGACCCCAGCATTTT
TRBD1 | TRBJ2-1 | TRBV5-4 | few | CASSLGTRQGDNEQFF | TGTGCCAGCAGCTTGGGTACGAGACAGGGGGACAATGAGCAGTTCTTC
TRBD1 | TRBJ1-4 | TRBV19 | NA | CASSIVPGQANEKLFF | TGTGCCAGTAGTATCGTTCCGGGACAGGCCAATGAAAAACTGTTTTTT
NA | TRBJ1-5 | TRBV29-1 | NA | CSVATENSNQPQHF | TGCAGCGTTGCGACAGAAAATAGCAATCAGCCCCAGCATTTT
TRBD1 | TRBJ2-7 | TRBV5-1 | NA | CASSLTGGTYEQYF | TGCGCCAGCAGCCTGACAGGGGGGACGTACGAGCAGTACTTC
NA | TRBJ1-1 | TRBV4-1 | NA | CASSQATLGGFTEAFF | TGCGCCAGCAGCCAAGCAACCTTGGGAGGGTTCACTGAAGCTTTCTTT